These T cell receptor beta chains were read from a single sample in a study of T-cell memory formation after mild COVID-19. One entry per CDR3 protein results from TCRdb running MiXCR on the 5' RACE reads. The repertoire holds 500,000 to 550,000 distinct CDR3 sequences, with over 20% as singletons. The sequencing sample was made of PBMCs or a T cell subset sorted from them (not recorded which). These receptors all stem from an adult woman who had mild COVID-19 (a few samples of this study predate the infection). Cell type and time point are not known. The CDR3 runs from the conserved cysteine through the conserved F or W. The D gene is left open where the match is weak.

v_call d_call cdr3_aa
TRBV7-9 TRBD1 CASSRMGQRSTDTQYF
TRBV29-1 . CSVEGHTNQNEQFF
TRBV5-1 TRBD2 CASSLARGGSTSGANTDTQYF
TRBV30 . CAWSAGRAPGELFF
TRBV29-1 . CSVEVRLNYGYTF
TRBV4-1 TRBD1 CASRFGQGRDTGELFF
TRBV7-9 . CASSSLSEPSGANVLTF
TRBV12-3/TRBV12-4 TRBD2 CASAFRLWTSGQPTGRQYEQYF
TRBV6-2/TRBV6-3 . CASSFGGPAYNEQFF
TRBV12-3/TRBV12-4 . CASRHRGGYYEQYF
TRBV7-8 TRBD1 CASSWTGGLSGANVLTF
TRBV19 TRBD1 CASQGANSPLHF
TRBV15 . CATTKGRGGGDTQYF
TRBV20-1 . CSARYAGVNQETQYF
TRBV12-3/TRBV12-4 . CASTVGGGTGELFF
TRBV18 TRBD1 CASSPPGTGGYNSPLHF
TRBV19 . CASSQGLNTYEQYF
TRBV20-1 TRBD2 CSAELAGGTDTQYF
TRBV12-3/TRBV12-4 TRBD2 CASSLRAGGIDTQYF
TRBV3-1 . CASRLRNNEQFF
TRBV18 . CASSPLPITDTQYF
TRBV5-1 . CASSLALAGTDGYTF
TRBV5-1 TRBD2 CASSLDPSGGAHEQYF
TRBV15 . CATSSDRGTDTQYF
TRBV7-9 TRBD1 CASPPTGDYGYTF
TRBV3-1 . CASSSVLRGYQFF
TRBV5-1 TRBD1 CASSWRTGKINYGYTF
TRBV2 . CASSPGVTIYEQYF
TRBV19 . CASSILSGSIDEQYF
TRBV7-3 TRBD2 CASSPYGGETQYF
TRBV7-6 TRBD1 CASSPTGAYGYTF
TRBV20-1 . CSARVVSGNTIYF
TRBV7-3 . CASSSLGGTDTQYF